This T cell receptor beta chain is from a study of graft-versus-host responses after intestinal transplantation. Background on the study: Those transplanted obtained multivisceral, liver-intestinal, or isolated intestinal grafts. Anti-thymocyte globulin served as induction for all recipients, who then took tacrolimus and steroids for 2 to 4 years.

As for this clone: Its antigen is as yet unknown.

V was trimmed by 8 bases and J by 3 bases, leaving 21 bases between them. The CDR3 is 16 amino acids. The germline V gene encodes CDR1 SNHLY and CDR2 FYNNEI. Tissue from the graft was processed to free its intraepithelial and lamina propria lymphocytes. General study results and limits: Ileal or blood samples showed some GvH clones first, and such clones were also found in recipient marrow.

Clones were sequenced by immunoSEQ multiplex PCR, and TCRdb holds only the in-frame ones, with some missing. This sample has 29,000 or so clones, with 80% to 85% found just once. The clonotype comes from a human patient who received an intestinal transplant, so some T cells may come from the graft donor. The material was ileum tissue, obtained 98 days after intestinal transplantation. This chain links TRBV2 with TRBJ2-3; D call uncertain. Here the CDR3 reads CASALGLSVRTDTQYF. The CDR3 DNA reads TGTGCCAGCGCTTTAGGGTTATCGGTCCGGACAGATACGCAGTATTTT.